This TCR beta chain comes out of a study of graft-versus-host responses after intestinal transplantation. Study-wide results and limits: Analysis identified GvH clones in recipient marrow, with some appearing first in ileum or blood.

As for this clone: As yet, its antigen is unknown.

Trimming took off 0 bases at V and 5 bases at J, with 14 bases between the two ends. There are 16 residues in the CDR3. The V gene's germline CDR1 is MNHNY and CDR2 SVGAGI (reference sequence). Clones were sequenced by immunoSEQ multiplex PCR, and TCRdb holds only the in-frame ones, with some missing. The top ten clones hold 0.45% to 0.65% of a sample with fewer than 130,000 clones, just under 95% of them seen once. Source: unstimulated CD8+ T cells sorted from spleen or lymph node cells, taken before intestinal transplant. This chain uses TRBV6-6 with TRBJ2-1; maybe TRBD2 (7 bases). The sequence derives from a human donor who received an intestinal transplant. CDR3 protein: CASSYSQQRDNNEQFF. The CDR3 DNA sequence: TGTGCCAGCAGTTACTCGCAGCAGCGGGACAACAATGAGCAGTTCTTC.